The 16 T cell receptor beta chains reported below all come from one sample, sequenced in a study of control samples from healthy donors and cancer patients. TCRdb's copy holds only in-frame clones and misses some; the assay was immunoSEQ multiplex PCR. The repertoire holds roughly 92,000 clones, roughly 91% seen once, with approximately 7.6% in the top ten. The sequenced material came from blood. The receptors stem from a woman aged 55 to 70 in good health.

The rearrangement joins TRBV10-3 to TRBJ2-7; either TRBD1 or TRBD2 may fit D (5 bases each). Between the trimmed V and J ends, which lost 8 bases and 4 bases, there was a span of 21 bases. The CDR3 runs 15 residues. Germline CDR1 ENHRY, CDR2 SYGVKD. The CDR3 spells CAIGPTRDRGYEQYF. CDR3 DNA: TGTGCCATCGGACCCACCAGGGACCGGGGTTACGAGCAGTACTTC.

The CDR3 DNA follows: TGTGCCAGCAGCCAAGCCTCGACAGGGGTTGACCATTCACCCCTCCACTTT. Encoded protein: CASSQASTGVDHSPLHF. The V call is TRBV4-2, the J call TRBJ1-6; 8 bases map to TRBD1. Germline assignment: CDR1 LGHNA and CDR2 YNFKEQ. This CDR3 comprises 17 residues. Germline trimming cut 1 base from V and 8 bases from J; bases unmatched to any gene: 10.

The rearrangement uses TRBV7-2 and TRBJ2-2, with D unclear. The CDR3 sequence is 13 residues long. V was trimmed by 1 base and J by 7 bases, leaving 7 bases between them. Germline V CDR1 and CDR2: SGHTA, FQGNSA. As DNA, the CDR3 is TGTGCCAGCAGCTTAGAGCCGGGCGGGGAGCTGTTTTTT. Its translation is CASSLEPGGELFF.

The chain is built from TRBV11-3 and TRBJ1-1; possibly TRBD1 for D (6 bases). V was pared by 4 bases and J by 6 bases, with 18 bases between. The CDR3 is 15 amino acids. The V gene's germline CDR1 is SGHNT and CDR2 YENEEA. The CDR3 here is CASSSRLWGRAEAFF. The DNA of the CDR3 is TGTGCCAGCAGCTCACGCCTCTGGGGGCGGGCTGAAGCTTTCTTT.

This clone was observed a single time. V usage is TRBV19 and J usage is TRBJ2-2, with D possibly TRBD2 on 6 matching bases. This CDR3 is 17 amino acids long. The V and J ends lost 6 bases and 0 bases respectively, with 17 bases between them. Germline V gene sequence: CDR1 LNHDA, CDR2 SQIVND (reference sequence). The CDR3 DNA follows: TGTGCCAGTAGCAAACAACCCGGGACTTCGAACACCGGGGAGCTGTTTTTT. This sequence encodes CASSKQPGTSNTGELFF.

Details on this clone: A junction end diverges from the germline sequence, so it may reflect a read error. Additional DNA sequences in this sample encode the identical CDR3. For the CDR3, the DNA is TGCGCCAGCAGCTCCGAACCAGGGGGCGAAACCGGGGAACTGTTTTTT. This sequence encodes CASSSEPGGETGELFF. V usage is TRBV5-1 and J usage is TRBJ2-2; 8 nucleotides align to TRBD1. Germline-derived CDR1 and CDR2 are SGHRS and YFSETQ. The CDR3 is 16 residues long.

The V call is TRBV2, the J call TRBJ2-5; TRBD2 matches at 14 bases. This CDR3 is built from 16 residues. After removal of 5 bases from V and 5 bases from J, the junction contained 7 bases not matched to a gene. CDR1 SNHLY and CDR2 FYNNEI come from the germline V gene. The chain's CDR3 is CASSPTSGGARETQYF. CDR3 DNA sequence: TGTGCCAGCAGTCCGACTAGCGGGGGGGCCCGGGAGACCCAGTACTTC.

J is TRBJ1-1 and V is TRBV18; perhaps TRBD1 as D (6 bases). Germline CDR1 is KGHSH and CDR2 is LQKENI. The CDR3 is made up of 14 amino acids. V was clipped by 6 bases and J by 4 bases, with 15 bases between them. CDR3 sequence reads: CASSEAGAGTEAFF. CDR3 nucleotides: TGTGCCAGCTCCGAAGCAGGGGCAGGCACTGAAGCTTTCTTT. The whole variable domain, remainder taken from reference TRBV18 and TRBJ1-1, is NAGVMQNPRHLVRRRGQEARLRCSPMKGHSHVYWYRQLPEEGLKFMVYLQKENIIDESGMPKERFSAEFPKEGPSILRIQQVVRGDSAAYFCASSEAGAGTEAFFGQGTRLTVV.

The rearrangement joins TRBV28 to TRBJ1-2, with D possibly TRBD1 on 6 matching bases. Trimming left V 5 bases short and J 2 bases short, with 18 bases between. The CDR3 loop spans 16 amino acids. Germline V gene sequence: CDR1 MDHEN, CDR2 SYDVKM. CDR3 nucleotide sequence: TGTGCCAGCAGTCCCCCGGGGGCGGTCTCCAACTATGGCTACACCTTC. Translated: CASSPPGAVSNYGYTF.

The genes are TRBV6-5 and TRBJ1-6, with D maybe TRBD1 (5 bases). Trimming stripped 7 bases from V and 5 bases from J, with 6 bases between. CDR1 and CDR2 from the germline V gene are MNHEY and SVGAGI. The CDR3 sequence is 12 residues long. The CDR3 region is CASKGDNSPLHF. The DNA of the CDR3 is TGTGCCAGCAAAGGGGATAATTCACCCCTCCACTTT.

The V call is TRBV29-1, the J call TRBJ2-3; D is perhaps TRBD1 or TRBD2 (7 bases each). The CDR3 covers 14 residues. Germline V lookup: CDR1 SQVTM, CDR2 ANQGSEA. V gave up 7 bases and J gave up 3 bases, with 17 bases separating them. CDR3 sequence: CSACSGGGTDTQYF. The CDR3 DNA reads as TGCAGCGCCTGTTCAGGGGGGGGAACAGATACGCAGTATTTT.

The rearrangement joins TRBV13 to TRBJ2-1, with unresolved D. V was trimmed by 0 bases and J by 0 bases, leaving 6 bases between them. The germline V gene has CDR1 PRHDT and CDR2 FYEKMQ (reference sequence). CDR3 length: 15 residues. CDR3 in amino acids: CASSLGRLSYNEQFF. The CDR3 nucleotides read TGTGCCAGCAGCTTAGGGAGACTCTCCTACAATGAGCAGTTCTTC.

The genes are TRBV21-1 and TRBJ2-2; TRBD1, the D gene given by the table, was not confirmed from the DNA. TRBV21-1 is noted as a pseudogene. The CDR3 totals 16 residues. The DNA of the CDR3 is TGTGCCAGCAATCCTCAGGGGGCTTTGAACACCGGGGAGCTGTTTTTT. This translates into CASNPQGALNTGELFF.

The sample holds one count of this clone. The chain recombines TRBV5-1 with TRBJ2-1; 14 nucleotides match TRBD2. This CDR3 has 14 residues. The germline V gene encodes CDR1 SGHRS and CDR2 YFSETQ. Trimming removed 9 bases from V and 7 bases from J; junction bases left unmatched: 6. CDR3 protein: CATSTSGRDNEQFF. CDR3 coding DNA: TGCGCCACCTCGACTAGCGGGAGGGATAATGAGCAGTTCTTC.

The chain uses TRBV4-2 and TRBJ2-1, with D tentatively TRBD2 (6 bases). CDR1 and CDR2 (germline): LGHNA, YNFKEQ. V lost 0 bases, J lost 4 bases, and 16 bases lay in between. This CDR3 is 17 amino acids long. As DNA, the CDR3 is TGTGCCAGCAGCCAAGATCTGGCGGCGGGGACTTACAATGAGCAGTTCTTC. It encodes CASSQDLAAGTYNEQFF.

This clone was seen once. The CDR3 DNA follows: TGTGCCAGCAGTTTTGTGGGGGGGGCGGACACCGGGGAGCTGTTTTTT. Amino acid sequence: CASSFVGGADTGELFF. The chain is built from TRBV27 and TRBJ2-2; perhaps TRBD2 as D (7 bases). CDR1 MNHEY and CDR2 SMNVEV come from the germline V gene (reference sequence). CDR3 size: 16 residues. Trimming took off 3 bases at V and 3 bases at J, with 14 bases between the two ends.